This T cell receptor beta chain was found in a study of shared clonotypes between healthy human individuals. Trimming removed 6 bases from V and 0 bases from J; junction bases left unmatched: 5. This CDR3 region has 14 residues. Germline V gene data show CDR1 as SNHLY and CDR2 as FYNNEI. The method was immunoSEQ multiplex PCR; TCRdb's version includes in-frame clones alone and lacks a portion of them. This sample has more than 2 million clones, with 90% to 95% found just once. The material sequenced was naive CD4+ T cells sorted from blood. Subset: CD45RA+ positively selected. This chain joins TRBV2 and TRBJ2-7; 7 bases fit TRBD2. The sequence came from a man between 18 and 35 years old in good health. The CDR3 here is CASRGGLSSYEQYF. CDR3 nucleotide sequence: TGTGCCAGCAGGGGGGGACTAAGCTCCTACGAGCAGTACTTC.